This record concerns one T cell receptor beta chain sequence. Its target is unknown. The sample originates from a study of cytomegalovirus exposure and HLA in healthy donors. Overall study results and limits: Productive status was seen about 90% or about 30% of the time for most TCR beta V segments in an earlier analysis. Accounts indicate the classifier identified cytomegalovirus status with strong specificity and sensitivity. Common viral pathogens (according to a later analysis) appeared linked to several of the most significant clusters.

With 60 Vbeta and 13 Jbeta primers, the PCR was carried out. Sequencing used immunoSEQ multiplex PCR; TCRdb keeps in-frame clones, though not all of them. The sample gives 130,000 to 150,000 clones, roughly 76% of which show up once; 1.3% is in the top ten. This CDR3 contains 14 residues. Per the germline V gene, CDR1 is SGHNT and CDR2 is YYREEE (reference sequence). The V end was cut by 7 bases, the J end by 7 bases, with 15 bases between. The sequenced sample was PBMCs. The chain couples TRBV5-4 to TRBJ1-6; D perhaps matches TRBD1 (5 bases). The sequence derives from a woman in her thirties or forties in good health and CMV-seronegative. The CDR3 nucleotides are TGTGCCAGCGCGGGGGGGGGAAAGAATTCACCCCTCCACTTT. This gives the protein CASAGGGKNSPLHF.